The clone carrying this TCR beta chain was counted ten times or more. Its antigen is as yet unknown. The entry originates in a study of CD8+CD57+ T cells in acquired aplastic anemia. Whole-study findings and limits: Comparison of patients with controls identified about 30 shared CD8+ CDR3 sequences.

Patients chosen for sequencing had shown CD8+CD57+ cell expansion by flow cytometry. The cohort consisted entirely of patients having severe acquired aplastic anemia. Receipt of therapy had not occurred in any patient by the time of blood sampling. Profiling of TCR beta VDJ combinations and CDR3 sequences used genomic DNA as template. TCRdb redid the calling of the reads with MiXCR, one entry per CDR3 protein. The sample includes hundreds of thousands of distinct CDR3 sequences, around 30% of them seen just once. Trimming removed 3 bases from V and 6 bases from J, with 10 bases in between. CDR1 is SQVTM, CDR2 ANQGSEA, per germline. The CDR3 covers 12 residues.

V usage is TRBV29-1 and J usage is TRBJ2-3, with D possibly TRBD1 on 5 matching bases. The sequence was obtained from a human donor with aplastic anemia. The sample consisted of sorted CD4+, CD8+, or CD8+CD57+ T cells (not recorded which) from PBMCs. The CDR3 coding sequence is TGCAGCGTTGATTCAGGGTTGGATACGCAGTATTTT. This codes for CSVDSGLDTQYF.